These 32 T cell receptor beta chains came from one sample sequenced in a study of monozygotic twins with inflammatory bowel disease. From the 5' RACE reads, TCRdb lists one entry per CDR3 protein and no DNA. Its clone listing holds roughly 330,000 distinct CDR3 sequences. Input material: blood. Receptors were obtained from a human donor with ulcerative colitis or Crohn's disease, or a healthy co-twin of an affected twin (not recorded which).

The chain links TRBV4-3 to TRBJ2-1. Germline CDR1 reads LGHNA; CDR2 reads YSLEER. This CDR3 comprises 16 residues. CDR3 in amino acids: CASSQDGRHNYNEQFF.

The rearrangement joins TRBV15 to TRBJ1-4. This CDR3 is 14 amino acids long. Per germline, CDR1 LNHNV and CDR2 YYDKDF (reference sequence). CDR3 protein: CATSRDTSNEKLFF.

The rearrangement joins TRBV6-5 to TRBJ2-3. From germline, CDR1 is MNHEY and CDR2 SVGAGI. There are 14 residues in the CDR3. The CDR3 is CASSYRQFTDTQYF.

The J gene is TRBJ2-2, the V gene TRBV24-1. CDR1 and CDR2 (germline): KGHDR, SFDVKD. The CDR3 spans 12 residues. This chain's CDR3 is CATRGYTGELFF.

J is TRBJ2-7 and V is TRBV7-9; TCRdb returns TRBD1, unconfirmable since there is no DNA. Germline loops: CDR1 SEHNR, CDR2 FQNEAQ (reference sequence). This CDR3 region has 15 residues. The CDR3 protein is CASSLVPDPSYEQYF.

The V call is TRBV29-1, the J call TRBJ2-1; TCRdb selects TRBD1, and the lack of DNA leaves this call unchecked. The CDR3 is 15 residues long. In germline, CDR1 is SQVTM, CDR2 ANQGSEA. This CDR3 is CSVPLVPPNYNEQFF.

The chain recombines TRBV12-3 or TRBV12-4 with TRBJ2-7; TCRdb returns TRBD2, unconfirmable since there is no DNA. This CDR3 region has 15 residues. The CDR3 is CASSSVRTSAYEQYF.

The chain links TRBV20-1 to TRBJ2-7; TCRdb selects TRBD1, and the lack of DNA leaves this call unchecked. This CDR3 has 14 residues. Germline assignment: CDR1 DFQATT and CDR2 SNEGSKA (reference sequence). The CDR3 protein is CSASGTGVAYEQYF.

This chain links TRBV6-1 with TRBJ1-1; the D call of TRBD1 rests on TCRdb alone, since no DNA is present to check it. Germline V CDR1 and CDR2: MNHNS, SASEGT. The CDR3 totals 13 residues. CDR3 protein: CASRRQGVTEAFF.

The genes are TRBV20-1 and TRBJ1-5; the D call of TRBD1 rests on TCRdb alone, since no DNA is present to check it. The CDR3 is 14 amino acids. CDR1 and CDR2 from the germline V gene are DFQATT and SNEGSKA (reference sequence). This CDR3 is CSARTGLSNQPQHF.

J is TRBJ2-2 and V is TRBV3-1. In germline, CDR1 is LGHDT, CDR2 YNNKEL (reference sequence). The CDR3 covers 13 residues. The CDR3 loop is CASSTLNTGELFF.

The chain is built from TRBV4-1 and TRBJ2-7; as DNA is missing, the TRBD2 call by TCRdb cannot be tested. This CDR3 is built from 16 residues. Germline assignment: CDR1 MGHRA and CDR2 YSYEKL. The CDR3 reads CASSQWVAGSSHEQYF.

V gene TRBV5-1 combines with J gene TRBJ1-1; TCRdb names TRBD1, which stays unverified in the absence of DNA. CDR1 is SGHRS, CDR2 YFSETQ, per germline. This CDR3 comprises 17 residues. CDR3 loop: CASSSPTRQGAGTEAFF.

V gene TRBV7-2 combines with J gene TRBJ2-7; TCRdb's assignment of TRBD2 cannot be checked, as there is no DNA. The germline gives CDR1 SGHTA, CDR2 FQGNSA. CDR3 length: 14 residues. The CDR3 sequence is CASAYTGGVVEQYF.

This chain links TRBV29-1 with TRBJ2-7; the TCRdb call, TRBD1, lacks DNA for checking. Germline loops: CDR1 SQVTM, CDR2 ANQGSEA. This CDR3 spans 14 amino acids. CDR3 amino acids: CSPVLTQGYYEQYF.

This chain's CDR3 is CASSRTRGTDTQYF. The chain couples TRBV7-2 to TRBJ2-3; the TCRdb call, TRBD2, lacks DNA for checking. The germline V gene has CDR1 SGHTA and CDR2 FQGNSA. The CDR3 is made up of 14 amino acids. Complete variable domain (other parts from reference TRBV7-2 and TRBJ2-3): GAGVSQSPSNKVTEKGKDVELRCDPISGHTALYWYRQSLGQGLEFLIYFQGNSAPDKSGLPSDRFSAERTGGSVSTLTIQRTQQEDSAVYLCASSRTRGTDTQYFGPGTRLTVL.

The V and J genes are TRBV20-1 and TRBJ2-7; without DNA, the TCRdb call of TRBD1 cannot be checked. Germline CDR1 and CDR2: DFQATT and SNEGSKA (reference sequence). The CDR3 runs to 12 residues. CDR3 region: CSAGTAGGEQYF.

This rearrangement joins TRBV7-9 to TRBJ2-7; checking the TCRdb D call of TRBD1 is not possible without DNA. The CDR3 loop spans 14 amino acids. In germline, CDR1 is SEHNR, CDR2 FQNEAQ (reference sequence). CDR3 amino acids: CASSFRDRDTEQYF.

The chain uses TRBV6-5 and TRBJ2-7; TCRdb designates TRBD2, a call that cannot be tested without DNA. Germline V lookup: CDR1 MNHEY, CDR2 SVGAGI. CDR3 length: 15 amino acids. CDR3 region: CASSYRKAPNYEQYF.

V usage is TRBV3-1 and J usage is TRBJ2-3; TCRdb's assignment of TRBD2 cannot be checked, as there is no DNA. The CDR3 consists of 19 residues. Germline CDR1 reads LGHDT; CDR2 reads YNNKEL (reference sequence). The CDR3 sequence: CASSRFWAGTSGSTDTQYF.

The V and J genes are TRBV27 and TRBJ2-7. There are 11 residues in the CDR3. Germline CDR1 reads MNHEY; CDR2 reads SMNVEV (reference sequence). The CDR3 is CASGLSYEQYF.

This chain connects TRBV27 to TRBJ2-3. This CDR3 has 16 amino acids. CDR1 MNHEY and CDR2 SMNVEV come from the germline V gene (reference sequence). The CDR3 loop reads CASSLSNIGVADTQYF.

V usage is TRBV20-1 and J usage is TRBJ1-4; TCRdb selects TRBD1, and the lack of DNA leaves this call unchecked. The V gene's germline CDR1 is DFQATT and CDR2 SNEGSKA (reference sequence). The CDR3 loop spans 14 amino acids. The CDR3: CSAYTGTGDEKLFF.

The rearrangement joins TRBV5-5 to TRBJ2-4; absent DNA, TCRdb's TRBD2 call cannot be checked. This CDR3 comprises 16 residues. In germline, CDR1 is SGHKS, CDR2 YYEKEE (reference sequence). The CDR3 is CASSLGLVRAKNIQYF.

The V call is TRBV11-2, the J call TRBJ2-1; lacking DNA, the TRBD2 call made by TCRdb goes unchecked. Germline loops: CDR1 SGHAT, CDR2 FQNNGV. The CDR3 has 18 residues. This CDR3 is CASSLVISGLALYNEQFF. Based on the CDR3 plus reference TRBV11-2 and TRBJ2-1, the full variable domain is EAGVAQSPRYKIIEKRQSVAFWCNPISGHATLYWYQQILGQGPKLLIQFQNNGVVDDSQLPKDRFSAERLKGVDSTLKIQPAKLEDSAVYLCASSLVISGLALYNEQFFGPGTRLTVL.

J is TRBJ2-1 and V is TRBV4-2; TCRdb's D call, TRBD2, is unchecked because there is no DNA. This CDR3 has 15 amino acids. The germline gives CDR1 LGHNA, CDR2 YNFKEQ. The chain's CDR3 is CASSQGAGGYNEQFF.

The chain joins TRBV20-1 to TRBJ2-5; the TCRdb D gene call, TRBD1, has no DNA to confirm it. The CDR3 has 15 residues. Germline V gene lookup returns CDR1 DFQATT and CDR2 SNEGSKA (reference sequence). The CDR3 protein is CSARDPGGSQETQYF.

This rearrangement joins TRBV29-1 to TRBJ2-1; checking the TCRdb D call of TRBD1 is not possible without DNA. CDR1 SQVTM and CDR2 ANQGSEA come from the germline V gene. The CDR3 runs 12 residues. The CDR3 is CSCPGVLNEQFF.

This chain links TRBV20-1 with TRBJ2-1. CDR3 length: 11 amino acids. Germline V lookup: CDR1 DFQATT, CDR2 SNEGSKA (reference sequence). The CDR3 protein is CSARGLWGQFF.

The chain uses TRBV2 and TRBJ2-7. CDR1 SNHLY and CDR2 FYNNEI come from the germline V gene. The CDR3 runs to 12 residues. The CDR3 reads CASSEITYEQYF.

The gene calls are TRBV5-1 and TRBJ2-3; TCRdb reports TRBD1, a call that lacks DNA to check it against. This CDR3 is 14 amino acids long. Germline-derived CDR1 and CDR2 are SGHRS and YFSETQ. CDR3 residues: CASSTRGATDTQYF.

V and J are TRBV28 and TRBJ1-6; TCRdb reports TRBD1, a call that lacks DNA to check it against. CDR1 and CDR2 from the germline V gene are MDHEN and SYDVKM. CDR3 size: 15 residues. CDR3 loop: CASRPGQGSSSPLHF.